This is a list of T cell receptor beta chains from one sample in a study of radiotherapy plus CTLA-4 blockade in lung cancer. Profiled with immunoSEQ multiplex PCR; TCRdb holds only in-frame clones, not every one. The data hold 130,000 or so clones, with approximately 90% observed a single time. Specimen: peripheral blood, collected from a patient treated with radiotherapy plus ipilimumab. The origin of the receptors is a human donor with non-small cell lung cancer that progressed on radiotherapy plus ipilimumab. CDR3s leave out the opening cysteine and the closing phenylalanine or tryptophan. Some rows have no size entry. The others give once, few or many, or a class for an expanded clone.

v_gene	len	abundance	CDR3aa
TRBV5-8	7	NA	ASKNEQY
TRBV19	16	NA	ASSIAPLAGRYTGELF
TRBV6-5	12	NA	ASSAADPIVEAF
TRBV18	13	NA	ASSPRQGSGNTIY
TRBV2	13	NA	ASTGTSGSGETQY
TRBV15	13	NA	ATSREAGVGYEQF
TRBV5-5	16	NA	ASSLVPDGVAGQGAAY
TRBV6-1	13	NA	ASNGVSGRALEQY
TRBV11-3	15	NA	ASSLDRGLAGGSEQY
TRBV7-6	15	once	ASSLIAGEDRVPEAF
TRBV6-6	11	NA	ASATTGDYGYT
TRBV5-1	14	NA	ASSPGGVAGDYEQY
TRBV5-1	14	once	ASSLMDPSRIYGYT
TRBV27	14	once	ASSLSLAGVTGELF
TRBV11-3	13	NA	ASRPRTGYTGELF
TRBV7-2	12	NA	ASSLSRVGYGYT
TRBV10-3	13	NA	ATRIQTEFVGEQF
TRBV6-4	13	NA	ASSVTGGRTDTQY
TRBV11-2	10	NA	ASSLRGETQY
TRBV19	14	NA	ASSRIGTSSYNEQF
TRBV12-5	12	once	ASGSPGTWGEQY
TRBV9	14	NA	ASSVAGGVSPDTQY
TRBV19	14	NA	ASSIGVAGAYNEQF
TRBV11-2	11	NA	ASSLLAYNEQF
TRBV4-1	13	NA	ASSQEAGSTDTQY
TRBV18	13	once	ASSPWEGLNTEAF
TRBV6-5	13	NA	ASSYPTLRGSGYT
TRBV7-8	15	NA	ASSPQYRAGGVYGYT
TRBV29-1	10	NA	SVTGTGWEAF
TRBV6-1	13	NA	ASSVPSGLTDTQY
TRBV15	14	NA	ATSRDRAANTGELF
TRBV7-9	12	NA	ASSLRLTGNTIY
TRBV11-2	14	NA	ASSLETGGRGETQY
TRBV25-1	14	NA	ASSESVVSSYNEQF
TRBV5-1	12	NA	ASSVTPGSTEAF
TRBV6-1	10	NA	ASTRDRGGYT
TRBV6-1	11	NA	ASYRGRGTEAF
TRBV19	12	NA	ASSIRGGGDTQY
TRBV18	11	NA	ASSRDNSYEQY
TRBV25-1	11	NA	ASSKRGLTEAF
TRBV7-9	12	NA	ASSLFLRGMGYT
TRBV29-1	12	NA	STLGRSSYNEQF
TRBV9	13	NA	ASSATSGSVYEQY
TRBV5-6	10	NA	ASSPGQVRYT
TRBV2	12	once	ASGTPASNYGYT
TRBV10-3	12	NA	AISELSETGELF
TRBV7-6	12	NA	ASSLVGGTTEAF
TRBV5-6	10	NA	ASSLPVSGYT
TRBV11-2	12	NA	ASSLVAATGELF
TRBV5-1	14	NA	ASSHSSGSSYNEQF
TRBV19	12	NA	ASKTQREGDTQY
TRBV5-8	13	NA	ASSTGGFFNTEAF